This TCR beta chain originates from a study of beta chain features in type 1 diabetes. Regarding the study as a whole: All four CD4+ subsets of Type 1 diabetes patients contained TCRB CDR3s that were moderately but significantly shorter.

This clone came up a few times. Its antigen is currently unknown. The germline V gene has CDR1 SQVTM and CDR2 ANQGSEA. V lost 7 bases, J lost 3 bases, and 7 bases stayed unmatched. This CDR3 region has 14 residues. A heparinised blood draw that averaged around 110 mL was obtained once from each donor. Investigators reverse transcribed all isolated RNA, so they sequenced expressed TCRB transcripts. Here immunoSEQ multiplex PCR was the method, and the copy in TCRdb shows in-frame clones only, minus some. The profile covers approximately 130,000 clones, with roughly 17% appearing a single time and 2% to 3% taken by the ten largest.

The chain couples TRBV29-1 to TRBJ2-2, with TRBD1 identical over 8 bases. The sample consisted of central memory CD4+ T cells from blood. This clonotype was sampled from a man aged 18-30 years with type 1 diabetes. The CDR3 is CSATGATDTGELFF. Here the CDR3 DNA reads TGCAGCGCGACAGGGGCGACGGACACCGGGGAGCTGTTTTTT.